This entry lists 25 T cell receptor beta chains sequenced from one sample in a study of early T cells in non-severe SARS-CoV-2 infection. From the 5' RACE reads, TCRdb called clonotypes with MiXCR, one entry per CDR3 protein. The table lists approximately 52,000 distinct CDR3 sequences, 7.5% to 9.5% of them singletons, with approximately 4.6% in the top ten. Sample: whole blood. All receptors derive from an adult who was a healthcare worker with PCR-confirmed SARS-CoV-2 infection or an uninfected control (not recorded which).

The table lists this clonotype with a few counts. The rearrangement joins TRBV7-2 to TRBJ2-3, with 10 nucleotides matching TRBD2. CDR1 is SGHTA and CDR2 is FQGNSA in the germline V gene. After removal of 0 bases from V and 8 bases from J, the junction contained 5 bases not matched to a gene. This CDR3 spans 15 amino acids. DNA of the CDR3: TGTGCCAGCAGCTTAGCTAGCGGGGGGCGGGGTACGCAGTATTTT. Translation: CASSLASGGRGTQYF. The whole variable domain, remainder taken from reference TRBV7-2 and TRBJ2-3, is GAGVSQSPSNKVTEKGKDVELRCDPISGHTALYWYRQSLGQGLEFLIYFQGNSAPDKSGLPSDRFSAERTGGSVSTLTIQRTQQEDSAVYLCASSLASGGRGTQYFGPGTRLTVL.

The rearrangement joins TRBV4-2 to TRBJ2-7; D may match TRBD1 or TRBD2 (5 bases each). CDR3 size: 14 residues. Germline CDR1 and CDR2: LGHNA and YNFKEQ. Trimming took 2 bases from V and 3 from J, leaving 11 bases between them. CDR3 amino acids: CASSQSGTNYEQYF. CDR3 in DNA: TGTGCCAGCAGCCAATCCGGGACCAACTACGAGCAGTACTTC.

This chain uses TRBV28 with TRBJ1-2; 10 bases are a match to TRBD1. This CDR3 is 14 amino acids long. V shed 4 bases and J 6 bases; nucleotides not matched to a gene: 5. The V gene's germline CDR1 is MDHEN and CDR2 SYDVKM. CDR3 DNA sequence: TGTGCCAGCAGTTCGGGACAGGGGAGAGATGGCTACACCTTC. Translated, it gives CASSSGQGRDGYTF.

This clonotype was counted only a few times. The chain has TRBV4-1 and TRBJ1-5; a weak D match, TRBD1 (5 bases). Deletions cut 2 bases from V and 0 bases from J, with 8 bases between. CDR1 is MGHRA, CDR2 YSYEKL, per germline. This CDR3 is 15 amino acids long. CDR3 residues: CASSQTGYSNQPQHF. The CDR3 DNA follows: TGCGCCAGCAGCCAAACAGGCTATAGCAATCAGCCCCAGCATTTT.

This clonotype was seen ten or more times. The rearrangement uses TRBV12-3 or TRBV12-4 and TRBJ2-1, with 12 nucleotides matching TRBD2. After removal of 5 bases from V and 3 bases from J, the junction contained 5 bases not matched to a gene. The CDR3 runs 16 residues. The CDR3, as DNA: TGTGCCAGCAGTCCCCCGGGACTAGCGGGCTACAATGAGCAGTTCTTC. Residues: CASSPPGLAGYNEQFF.

This clonotype was seen more than once but under ten times. V gene TRBV27 combines with J gene TRBJ2-2; D call uncertain. The CDR3 contains 15 residues. Trimming took 6 bases from V and 3 from J, leaving 14 bases between them. Germline V gene data show CDR1 as MNHEY and CDR2 as SMNVEV (reference sequence). The CDR3 here is CASSPRAGYTGELFF. CDR3 coding DNA: TGTGCCAGCAGCCCCCGGGCTGGATACACCGGGGAGCTGTTTTTT.

The chain employs TRBV30 and TRBJ1-1; D gene unclear. V shed 4 bases and J shed 7 bases, with 7 bases lying between them. The germline CDR1 and CDR2 sequences are GTSNPN and SVGIG (reference sequence). The CDR3 extends over 10 amino acids. The CDR3 here is CAWNRVEAFF. The CDR3 nucleotides are TGTGCCTGGAATCGTGTTGAAGCTTTCTTT.

This clonotype was detected many times. The chain uses TRBV4-1 and TRBJ2-1; TRBD2 aligns across 9 bases. Per germline, CDR1 MGHRA and CDR2 YSYEKL. J was trimmed by 2 bases and V by 1 base; bases with no gene match: 3. This CDR3 is built from 16 residues. The CDR3 loop is CASSQGSGGPYNEQFF. The CDR3 nucleotides are TGCGCCAGCAGCCAAGGTAGCGGGGGACCCTACAATGAGCAGTTCTTC.

This clonotype showed up many times. This chain links TRBV7-2 with TRBJ2-2; D is unclear. CDR3 length: 16 residues. Germline V gene sequence: CDR1 SGHTA, CDR2 FQGNSA. V was pared by 3 bases and J by 1 base, with 12 bases between. Here the CDR3 reads CASSFFSSQNTGELFF. In DNA, the CDR3 is TGTGCCAGCAGCTTCTTTTCCTCCCAGAACACCGGGGAGCTGTTTTTT.

This clonotype came up many times. CDR3 bases: TGCGCCAGCAGCTCCCTCGGGGGAGCCACAGATACGCAGTATTTT. Encoded protein: CASSSLGGATDTQYF. The V gene is TRBV5-1, the J gene TRBJ2-3; D might be TRBD2 (6 bases). The CDR3 spans 15 residues. V lost 3 bases and J lost 2, with 13 bases in between. Germline loops: CDR1 SGHRS, CDR2 YFSETQ.

The sample holds a few counts of this clonotype. The chain carries TRBV6-6 and TRBJ2-5; 7 bases fit TRBD1. Looked up from germline, CDR1 is MNHNY and CDR2 is SVGAGI (reference sequence). The CDR3 has 14 residues. Trimming took 4 bases from V and 5 from J; bases not matched to a gene: 7. The CDR3 sequence: CASSLTGQQETQYF. The CDR3 DNA follows: TGTGCCAGCAGTTTAACGGGACAGCAGGAGACCCAGTACTTC.

This clonotype was observed a few times. V is TRBV12-3 or TRBV12-4 and J is TRBJ1-2; D uncertain. Trimming pared 7 bases from V and 8 bases from J, leaving 17 bases between. This CDR3 is built from 13 residues. CDR3 bases: TGTGCCAGCACCGAACGAGGTAACAGCGGCTACACCTTC. The encoded protein is CASTERGNSGYTF.

The table lists this clonotype with a few counts. The genes are TRBV29-1 and TRBJ2-5, with 7 bases lining up with TRBD1. The CDR3 is 13 amino acids. Trimming removed 7 bases from V and 0 bases from J; junction bases left unmatched: 5. Germline values: CDR1 SQVTM, CDR2 ANQGSEA. Here the CDR3 reads CSGVTGYQETQYF. The CDR3 DNA follows: TGCAGCGGGGTGACAGGGTACCAAGAGACCCAGTACTTC.

This clonotype occurred many times. The chain recombines TRBV10-1 with TRBJ2-3; D gene uncertain. This CDR3 contains 13 residues. Germline-derived CDR1 and CDR2 are WNHNN and SYGVQD (reference sequence). V was clipped by 6 bases and J by 3 bases, with 10 bases between them. The CDR3 sequence: CASSEKFTDTQYF. CDR3 coding DNA: TGCGCCAGCAGCGAAAAGTTTACAGATACGCAGTATTTT.

This clonotype was counted between two and nine times. The genes are TRBV12-3 or TRBV12-4 and TRBJ1-1; D not certain. Trimming cost V 3 bases and J 3 bases, with 11 bases left between them. The CDR3 loop spans 14 amino acids. This chain's CDR3 is CASSFRQVDTEAFF. The CDR3, as DNA: TGTGCCAGCAGTTTCCGGCAGGTGGACACTGAAGCTTTCTTT.

The chain has TRBV9 and TRBJ2-3; no definite D call. Germline V gives CDR1 SGDLS, CDR2 YYNGEE. There are 12 residues in the CDR3. V lost 10 bases and J lost 0, with 9 bases in between. CDR3 in amino acids: CARPGSTDTQYF. CDR3 coding DNA: TGTGCCCGCCCCGGGAGCACAGATACGCAGTATTTT.

This clonotype was picked up a small number of times. The V call is TRBV6-2 or TRBV6-3, the J call TRBJ2-3, with TRBD1 identical over 7 bases. CDR3 length: 16 amino acids. CDR1 is MNHEY, CDR2 SVGEGT, per germline. The ends lost 5 bases at V and 0 bases at J; junction bases unmatched: 8. This CDR3 is CASSTSPGQSTDTQYF. Here the CDR3 DNA reads TGTGCCAGCAGTACCTCCCCGGGACAGAGCACAGATACGCAGTATTTT.

This clonotype turned up a few times. This chain connects TRBV5-6 to TRBJ2-2; possibly TRBD2 for D (5 bases). V lost 0 bases and J 2 bases, leaving 17 bases between the germline ends. The CDR3 extends over 18 amino acids. Germline assignment: CDR1 SGHDT and CDR2 YYEEEE. Written as DNA, the CDR3 is TGTGCCAGCAGCTTGGCCCGGGGTAGGCAGATCAACACCGGGGAGCTGTTTTTT. Translation gives CASSLARGRQINTGELFF.

This clonotype was seen many times. This chain uses TRBV20-1 with TRBJ2-7; 10 bases fit TRBD1. This CDR3 is built from 15 residues. Per germline, CDR1 DFQATT and CDR2 SNEGSKA (reference sequence). V shed 5 bases, J shed 4 bases, and the junction held 11 bases outside the gene matches. The CDR3 sequence: CSAGQGQGTPYEQYF. The CDR3 coding sequence is TGCAGTGCTGGTCAGGGACAGGGGACCCCTTACGAGCAGTACTTC.

This clonotype was counted ten times or more. The V and J genes are TRBV28 and TRBJ2-1, with 7 bases aligning to TRBD1. The trim removed 5 bases at V and 0 bases at J, leaving 7 bases unmatched. This CDR3 is 16 amino acids long. Germline V lookup: CDR1 MDHEN, CDR2 SYDVKM. The CDR3 sequence is CASSPRGTASYNEQFF. CDR3 DNA sequence: TGTGCCAGCAGTCCCAGGGGGACGGCCTCCTACAATGAGCAGTTCTTC. The complete variable domain, with remaining parts taken from reference TRBV28 and TRBJ2-1, reads DVKVTQSSRYLVKRTGEKVFLECVQDMDHENMFWYRQDPGLGLRLIYFSYDVKMKEKGDIPEGYSVSREKKERFSLILESASTNQTSMYLCASSPRGTASYNEQFFGPGTRLTVL.

This clonotype was seen a handful of times. V gene TRBV12-3 or TRBV12-4 combines with J gene TRBJ2-5, with D perhaps TRBD1 or TRBD2 (5 bases each). This CDR3 is built from 17 residues. V lost 6 bases, J lost 4 bases, and 24 bases lay in between. Written as DNA, the CDR3 is TGTGCCAGCAGCCCTTCGGGGCCAGTTCTCCCTCCAGAGACCCAGTACTTC. The encoded protein is CASSPSGPVLPPETQYF.

The J gene is TRBJ2-1, the V gene TRBV7-9; D unclear. The germline gives CDR1 SEHNR, CDR2 FQNEAQ (reference sequence). Trimming stripped 5 bases from V and 4 bases from J, with 6 bases between. The length of the CDR3 is 12 residues. The CDR3 protein is CASSDSYNEQFF. CDR3 nucleotides: TGTGCCAGCAGCGACTCTTACAATGAGCAGTTCTTC.

This clonotype was seen repeatedly, ten times or more. The chain has TRBV4-2 and TRBJ1-1; 7 bases match TRBD1. Trimming took 5 bases from V and 1 from J; bases not matched to a gene: 16. Germline values: CDR1 LGHNA, CDR2 YNFKEQ. This CDR3 is built from 18 residues. In nucleotides, the CDR3 is TGTGCCAGCAGCGGATCTTTTTTAGAGGGGGCTCCGAACACTGAAGCTTTCTTT. Protein product: CASSGSFLEGAPNTEAFF.

V and J are TRBV19 and TRBJ2-1; D is undetermined. Germline values: CDR1 LNHDA, CDR2 SQIVND (reference sequence). This CDR3 contains 17 residues. V was shortened by 1 base and J by 0 bases, with 13 bases between the two germline ends. The CDR3 bases are TGTGCCAGTAGTATAGTTATTAGGCAGAGCTCCTACAATGAGCAGTTCTTC. Amino acid sequence: CASSIVIRQSSYNEQFF. Filled out from reference TRBV19 and TRBJ2-1, the complete variable domain reads DGGITQSPKYLFRKEGQNVTLSCEQNLNHDAMYWYRQDPGQGLRLIYYSQIVNDFQKGDIAEGYSVSREKKESFPLTVTSAQKNPTAFYLCASSIVIRQSSYNEQFFGPGTRLTVL.

The sample holds many counts of this clonotype. The chain recombines TRBV20-1 with TRBJ2-6; tentatively, D is TRBD1 (6 bases). The CDR3 is 17 amino acids. V was shortened by 3 bases and J by 1 base, with 16 bases between the two germline ends. The germline CDR1 and CDR2 sequences are DFQATT and SNEGSKA (reference sequence). CDR3: CSASGQPPKSGANVLTF. The DNA of the CDR3 is TGCAGTGCTAGCGGACAGCCTCCTAAGTCTGGGGCCAACGTCCTGACTTTC.